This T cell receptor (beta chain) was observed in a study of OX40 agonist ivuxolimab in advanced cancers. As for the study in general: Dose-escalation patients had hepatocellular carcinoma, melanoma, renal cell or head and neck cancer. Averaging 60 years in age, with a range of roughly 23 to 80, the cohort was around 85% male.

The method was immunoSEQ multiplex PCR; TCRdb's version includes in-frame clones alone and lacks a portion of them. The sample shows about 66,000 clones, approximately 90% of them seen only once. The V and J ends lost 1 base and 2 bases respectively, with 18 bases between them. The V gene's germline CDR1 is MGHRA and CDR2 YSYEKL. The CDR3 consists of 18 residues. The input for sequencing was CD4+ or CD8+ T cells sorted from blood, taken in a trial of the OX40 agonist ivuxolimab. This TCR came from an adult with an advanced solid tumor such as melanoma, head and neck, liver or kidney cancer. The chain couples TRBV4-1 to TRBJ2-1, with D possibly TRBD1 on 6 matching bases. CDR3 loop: CASSQGTIGDITYNEQFF. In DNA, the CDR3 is TGCGCCAGCAGCCAAGGGACCATCGGGGACATCACCTACAATGAGCAGTTCTTC.